The source of this T cell receptor (beta chain) is a study of cytomegalovirus exposure and HLA in healthy donors. This PCR relied on a set of 60 Vbeta primers and 13 Jbeta primers. Data came from immunoSEQ multiplex PCR; TCRdb stores just in-frame clones and leaves some out. The sample gives 170,000 or so clones, 75% to 90% of which show up once; about 7% is in the top ten. Germline-derived CDR1 and CDR2 are LNHNV and YYDKDF (reference sequence). V dropped 3 bases and J dropped 7; count of bases not matched to a gene: 8. This CDR3 has 14 residues. Sequenced input: PBMCs. The origin of this receptor is a man aged 25-40 years in good health and CMV-seropositive. The chain joins TRBV15 to TRBJ2-5; 7 bases are a match to TRBD1. Here the CDR3 reads CATSSDRVSGTQYF. The DNA for the CDR3 is TGTGCCACCAGCAGCGACAGGGTCTCGGGGACCCAGTACTTC.